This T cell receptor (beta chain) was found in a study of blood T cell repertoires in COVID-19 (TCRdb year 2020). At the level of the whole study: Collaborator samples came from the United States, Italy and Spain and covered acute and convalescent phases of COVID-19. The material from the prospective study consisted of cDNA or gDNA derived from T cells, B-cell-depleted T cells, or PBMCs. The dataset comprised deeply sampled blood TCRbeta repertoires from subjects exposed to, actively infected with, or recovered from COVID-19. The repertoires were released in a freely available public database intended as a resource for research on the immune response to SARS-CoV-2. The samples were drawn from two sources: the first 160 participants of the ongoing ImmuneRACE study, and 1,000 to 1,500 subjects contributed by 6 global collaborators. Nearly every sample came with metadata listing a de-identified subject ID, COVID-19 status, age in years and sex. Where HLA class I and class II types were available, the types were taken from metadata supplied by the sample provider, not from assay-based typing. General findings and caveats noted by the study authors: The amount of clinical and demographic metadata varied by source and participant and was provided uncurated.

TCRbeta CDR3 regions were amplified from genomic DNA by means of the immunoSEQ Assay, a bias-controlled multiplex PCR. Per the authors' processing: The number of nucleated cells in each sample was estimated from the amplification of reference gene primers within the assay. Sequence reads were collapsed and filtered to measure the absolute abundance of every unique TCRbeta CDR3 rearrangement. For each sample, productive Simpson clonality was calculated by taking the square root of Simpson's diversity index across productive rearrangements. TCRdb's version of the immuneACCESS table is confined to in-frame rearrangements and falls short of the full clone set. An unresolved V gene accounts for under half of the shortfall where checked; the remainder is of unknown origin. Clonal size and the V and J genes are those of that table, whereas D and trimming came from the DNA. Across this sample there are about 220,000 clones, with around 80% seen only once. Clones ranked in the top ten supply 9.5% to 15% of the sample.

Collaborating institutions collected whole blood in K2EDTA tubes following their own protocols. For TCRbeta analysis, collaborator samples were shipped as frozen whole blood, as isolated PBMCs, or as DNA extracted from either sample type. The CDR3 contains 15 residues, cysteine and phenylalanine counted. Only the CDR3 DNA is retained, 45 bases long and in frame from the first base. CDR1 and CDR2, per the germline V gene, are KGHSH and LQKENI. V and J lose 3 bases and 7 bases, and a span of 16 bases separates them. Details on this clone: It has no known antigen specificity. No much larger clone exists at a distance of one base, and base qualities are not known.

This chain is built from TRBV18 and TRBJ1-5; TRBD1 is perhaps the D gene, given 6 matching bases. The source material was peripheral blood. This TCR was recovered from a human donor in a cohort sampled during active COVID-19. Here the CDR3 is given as CASSPITGGGQPQHF. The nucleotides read TGTGCCAGCTCACCGATCACGGGGGGCGGGCAGCCCCAGCATTTT.